This T cell receptor (beta chain) is from a study of tumor-infiltrating lymphocytes in primary liver carcinoma. Study-level information: Patients comprised men and women whose ages fell between 30 and 69 years. Tissue type made little difference to sample yields of roughly 3.65 to 8 million productive TCRbeta reads. Tumor staging was T1-T3 N0M0; sizes spanned roughly 4 to 10 cm across.

Germline V gives CDR1 MNHNS, CDR2 SASEGT. This CDR3 has 14 residues. V lost 5 bases to trimming and J lost 0 bases, with 8 bases between them. Worth noting for this clonotype: Its antigen is undetermined. Since the CDR3 does not end with the conserved phenylalanine or tryptophan, this likely comes from a read error.

Co-extraction of RNA and DNA was performed on roughly 20-33 mg of unsorted bulk tissue. Study results and limitations: Tumors reached a significantly greater top-250-clone fraction than blood did (p = 0.039).

Synthesis of TCR beta cDNA was carried out from 450 to 500 ng total RNA with a constant-region primer. Researchers made the TCR beta libraries by running three nested multiplex PCR rounds with slightly modified ARM-PCR. Two initial PCR rounds of ten to eleven cycles each paired TRBV1-TRBV30 forward primers with a C-beta reverse primer. TCRdb used MiXCR to reprocess the multiplex PCR reads, holding one entry per CDR3 protein. Of some 46,000 distinct CDR3 sequences listed, roughly 74% are singletons. V gene TRBV6-1 combines with J gene TRBJ1-3, with D unresolved. This TCR was sampled from a young woman with primary liver carcinoma and hepatitis B virus infection. The material sequenced was tumor-adjacent normal liver tissue. The CDR3 region has the DNA TGTGCCAGCAGTTGGGCTGTCTCTGGAAACACCATATATCTT. The encoded protein is CASSWAVSGNTIYL.